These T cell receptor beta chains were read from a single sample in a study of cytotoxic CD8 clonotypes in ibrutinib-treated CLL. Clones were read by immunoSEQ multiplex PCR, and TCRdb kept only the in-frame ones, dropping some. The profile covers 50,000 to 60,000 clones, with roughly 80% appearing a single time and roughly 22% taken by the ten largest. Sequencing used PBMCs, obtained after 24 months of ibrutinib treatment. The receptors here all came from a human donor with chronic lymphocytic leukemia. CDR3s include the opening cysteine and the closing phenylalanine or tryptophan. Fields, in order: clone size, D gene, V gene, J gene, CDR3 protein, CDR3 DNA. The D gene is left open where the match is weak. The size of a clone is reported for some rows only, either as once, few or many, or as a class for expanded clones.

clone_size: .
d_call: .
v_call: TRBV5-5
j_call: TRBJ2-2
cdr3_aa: CASSLDPRGQSGELFF
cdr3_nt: TGTGCCAGCAGCTTGGATCCACGGGGGCAGAGCGGGGAGCTGTTTTTT

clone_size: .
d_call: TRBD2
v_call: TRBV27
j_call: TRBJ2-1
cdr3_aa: CASIPLAGGGNEQFF
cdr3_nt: TGTGCCAGCATTCCACTAGCGGGAGGTGGCAATGAGCAGTTCTTC

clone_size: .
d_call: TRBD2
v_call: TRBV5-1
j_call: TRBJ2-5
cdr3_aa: CASSLGGLSGRSETQYF
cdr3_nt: TGCGCCAGCAGCTTGGGAGGGTTGAGCGGGAGGAGTGAGACCCAGTACTTC

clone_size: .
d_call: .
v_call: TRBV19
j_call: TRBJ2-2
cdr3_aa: CASSILVAWVSANTGELFF
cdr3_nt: TGTGCCAGTAGTATACTGGTTGCTTGGGTTAGTGCGAACACCGGGGAGCTGTTTTTT

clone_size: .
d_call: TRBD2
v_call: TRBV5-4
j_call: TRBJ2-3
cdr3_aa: CASSPGLAGGPRTDTQYF
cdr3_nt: TGTGCCAGCAGCCCCGGACTAGCGGGAGGGCCGCGGACAGATACGCAGTATTTT

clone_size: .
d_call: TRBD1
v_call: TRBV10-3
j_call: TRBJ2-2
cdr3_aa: CAISGQGARGELFF
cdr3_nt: TGTGCCATCAGTGGACAGGGGGCGCGTGGGGAGCTGTTTTTT

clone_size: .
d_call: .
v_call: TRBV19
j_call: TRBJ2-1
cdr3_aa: CASSLSRSSYNEQFF
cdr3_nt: TGTGCCAGTAGTCTCTCCCGGAGCTCCTACAATGAGCAGTTCTTC

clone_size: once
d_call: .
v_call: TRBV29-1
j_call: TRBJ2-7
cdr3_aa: CSVEEGAGEEQYF
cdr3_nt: TGCAGCGTTGAAGAGGGCGCAGGGGAAGAGCAGTACTTC

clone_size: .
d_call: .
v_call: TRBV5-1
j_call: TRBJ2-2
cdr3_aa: CASPGPGTNTGELFF
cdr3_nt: TGCGCCAGCCCAGGACCGGGGACGAACACCGGGGAGCTGTTTTTT

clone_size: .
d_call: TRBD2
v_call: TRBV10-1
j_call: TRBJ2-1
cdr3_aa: CASSQRTGLAGWDEQFF
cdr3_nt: TGCGCCAGCAGTCAGCGCACGGGACTAGCGGGATGGGATGAGCAGTTCTTC

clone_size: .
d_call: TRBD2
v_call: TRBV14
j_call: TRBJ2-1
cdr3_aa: CASSYRTSGTRSEQFF
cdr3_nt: TGTGCCAGCAGCTACCGGACTAGCGGGACCCGGAGTGAGCAGTTCTTC

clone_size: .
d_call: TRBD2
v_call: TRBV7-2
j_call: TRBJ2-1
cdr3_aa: CASSPLLSGSTHEQFF
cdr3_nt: TGTGCCAGCAGCCCCCTGCTTAGCGGGAGCACCCATGAGCAGTTCTTC

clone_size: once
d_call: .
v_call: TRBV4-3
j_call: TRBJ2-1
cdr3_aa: CASSHSGKGDEQFF
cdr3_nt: TGCGCCAGCAGCCATTCAGGTAAAGGGGATGAGCAGTTCTTC

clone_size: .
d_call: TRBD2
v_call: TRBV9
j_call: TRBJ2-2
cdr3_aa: CASSTGLADYTGELFF
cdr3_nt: TGTGCCAGCAGCACGGGGCTAGCGGATTACACCGGGGAGCTGTTTTTT

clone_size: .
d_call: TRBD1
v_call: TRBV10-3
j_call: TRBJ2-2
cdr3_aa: CAISERTGGADGELFF
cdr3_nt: TGTGCCATCAGTGAGAGGACAGGGGGCGCCGACGGGGAGCTGTTTTTT

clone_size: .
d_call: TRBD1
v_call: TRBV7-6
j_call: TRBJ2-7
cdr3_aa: CASSPRTGIYEQYF
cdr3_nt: TGTGCCAGCAGCCCCCGGACAGGTATCTACGAGCAGTACTTC

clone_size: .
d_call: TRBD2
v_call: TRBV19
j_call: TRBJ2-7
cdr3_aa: CASSIQAGGYEQYF
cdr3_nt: TGTGCCAGTAGTATCCAAGCGGGAGGTTACGAGCAGTACTTC

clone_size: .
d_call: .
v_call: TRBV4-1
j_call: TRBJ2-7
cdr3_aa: CASSHPSWGGF
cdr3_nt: TGCGCCAGCAGCCATCCCTCCTGGGGCGGTTTC

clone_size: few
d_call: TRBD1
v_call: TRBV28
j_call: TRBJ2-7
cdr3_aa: CASMDRFNEQYF
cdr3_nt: TGTGCCAGCATGGACAGGTTTAACGAGCAGTACTTC

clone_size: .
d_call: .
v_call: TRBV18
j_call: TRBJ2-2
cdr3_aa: CASSQSETNTGELFF
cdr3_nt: TGTGCCAGCTCACAATCAGAGACGAACACCGGGGAGCTGTTTTTT

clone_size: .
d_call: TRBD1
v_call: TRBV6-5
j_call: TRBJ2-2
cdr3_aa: CASSGRTGITGELFF
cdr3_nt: TGTGCCAGCAGTGGCCGGACAGGGATAACCGGGGAGCTGTTTTTT

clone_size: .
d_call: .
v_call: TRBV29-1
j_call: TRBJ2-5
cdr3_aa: CSVEDLDRGRETQYF
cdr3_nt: TGCAGCGTTGAAGATTTGGACCGGGGGCGGGAGACCCAGTACTTC

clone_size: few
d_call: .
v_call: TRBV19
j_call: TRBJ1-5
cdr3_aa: CASSMSPYSNQPQHF
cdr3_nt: TGTGCCAGTAGTATGTCACCTTATAGCAATCAGCCCCAGCATTTT

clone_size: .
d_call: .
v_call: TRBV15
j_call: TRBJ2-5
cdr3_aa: CATTSGAAQETQYF
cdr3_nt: TGTGCCACCACCTCAGGAGCGGCACAAGAGACCCAGTACTTC

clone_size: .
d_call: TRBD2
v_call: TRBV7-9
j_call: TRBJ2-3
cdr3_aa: CASSFGTSGEVGTDTQYF
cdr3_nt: TGTGCCAGCAGCTTCGGGACTAGCGGGGAGGTTGGCACAGATACGCAGTATTTT

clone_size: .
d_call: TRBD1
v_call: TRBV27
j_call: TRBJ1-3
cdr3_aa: CASSFTGASSGNTIYF
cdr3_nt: TGTGCCAGCAGTTTCACAGGGGCGAGCTCTGGAAACACCATATATTTT

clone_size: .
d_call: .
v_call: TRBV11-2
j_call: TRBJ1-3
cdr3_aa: CASSDDTVYSGNTIYF
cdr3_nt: TGTGCCAGCAGCGACGACACAGTATACTCTGGAAACACCATATATTTT

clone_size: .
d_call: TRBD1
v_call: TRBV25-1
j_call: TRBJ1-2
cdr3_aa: CASSETRGGRGPSGYTF
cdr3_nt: TGTGCCAGCAGTGAAACAAGGGGTGGGAGGGGGCCTAGTGGCTACACCTTC

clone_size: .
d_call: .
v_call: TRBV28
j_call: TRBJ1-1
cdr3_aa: CASSPGGRDTEAFF
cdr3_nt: TGTGCCAGCAGTCCTGGGGGGCGCGACACTGAAGCTTTCTTT

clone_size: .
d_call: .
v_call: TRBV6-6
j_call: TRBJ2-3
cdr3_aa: CASTKGSTDTQYF
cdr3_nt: TGTGCCAGCACGAAGGGTAGCACAGATACGCAGTATTTT

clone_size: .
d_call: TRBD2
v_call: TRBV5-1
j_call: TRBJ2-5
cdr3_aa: CASSQNGLAGGYQETQYF
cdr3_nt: TGCGCCAGCAGCCAAAACGGACTAGCGGGAGGGTACCAAGAGACCCAGTACTTC

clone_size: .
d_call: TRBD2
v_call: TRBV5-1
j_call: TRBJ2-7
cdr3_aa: CASSQAGLEGYEQYF
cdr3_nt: TGCGCCAGCAGCCAGGCCGGACTAGAGGGGTACGAGCAGTACTTC

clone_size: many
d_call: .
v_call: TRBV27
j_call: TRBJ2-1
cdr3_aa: CASSLSEGAYNEQFF
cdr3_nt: TGTGCCAGCAGTTTATCGGAGGGGGCCTACAATGAGCAGTTCTTC

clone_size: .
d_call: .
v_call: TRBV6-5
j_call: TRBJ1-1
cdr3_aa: CASSYALGGISEAFF
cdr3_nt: TGTGCCAGCAGTTACGCCCTGGGGGGGATCTCTGAAGCTTTCTTT

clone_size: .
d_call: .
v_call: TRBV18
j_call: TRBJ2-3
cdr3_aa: CASSPTGGTDTQYF
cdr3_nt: TGTGCCAGCTCACCCACGGGGGGCACAGATACGCAGTATTTT

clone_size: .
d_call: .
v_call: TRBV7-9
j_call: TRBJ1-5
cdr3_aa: CASSSMDGPQHF
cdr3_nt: TGTGCCAGCAGCTCAATGGATGGGCCCCAGCATTTT

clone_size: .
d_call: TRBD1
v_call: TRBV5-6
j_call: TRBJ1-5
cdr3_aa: CASSSIGGGNQPQHF
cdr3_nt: TGTGCCAGCAGCTCAATAGGGGGCGGCAATCAGCCCCAGCATTTT

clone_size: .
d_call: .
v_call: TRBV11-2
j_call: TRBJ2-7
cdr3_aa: CASSPQQGSYEQYF
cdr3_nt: TGTGCCAGCAGCCCTCAACAGGGAAGTTACGAGCAGTACTTC